The source of this TCR beta chain is a study of Graves' ophthalmopathy and Graves' hyperthyroidism. Broader study findings: Also, most clonotypes expanded in the thyroid above 0.001 frequency appeared in blood.

This clonotype was counted ten times or more. Its antigen is as yet unknown. RNA served as the template for amplifying TCR beta CDR3 regions. HTBI primers were employed in first-round RT-PCR, then a second-round multiplex PCR followed. TCRdb independently ran MiXCR on the multiplex PCR reads; one entry per CDR3 protein. The sample includes approximately 1.2 million distinct CDR3 sequences, about 38% seen only once; the top ten take 11%. V dropped 0 bases and J dropped 3; count of bases not matched to a gene: 14. Germline V gene data show CDR1 as DFQATT and CDR2 as SNEGSKA (reference sequence). This CDR3 contains 17 residues.

The chain recombines TRBV20-1 with TRBJ2-7, with 7 nucleotides matching TRBD1. The sequenced sample consisted of peripheral blood or thyroid tissue (not recorded which). The origin of this receptor is an adult man with Graves' hyperthyroidism. The CDR3 DNA reads TGCAGTGCTAGAGATGCGGACAGGACCGCCCTACTCTACGAGCAGTACTTC. Protein product: CSARDADRTALLYEQYF.